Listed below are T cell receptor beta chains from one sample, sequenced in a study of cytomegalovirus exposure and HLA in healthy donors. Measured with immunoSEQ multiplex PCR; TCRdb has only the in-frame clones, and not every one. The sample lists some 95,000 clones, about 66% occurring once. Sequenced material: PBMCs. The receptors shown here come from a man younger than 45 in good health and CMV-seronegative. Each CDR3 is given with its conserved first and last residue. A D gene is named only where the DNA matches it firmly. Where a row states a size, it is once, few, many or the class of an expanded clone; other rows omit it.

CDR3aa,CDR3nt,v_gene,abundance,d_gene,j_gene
CASSPGQFNEKLFF,TGTGCCAGCAGCCCGGGACAGTTTAATGAAAAACTGTTTTTT,TRBV5-4,-,TRBD1,TRBJ1-4
CASSAGRTGGETQYF,TGTGCCAGCAGCGCCGGACGGACCGGAGGGGAGACCCAGTACTTC,TRBV9,-,-,TRBJ2-5
CSSSFGGSEQYF,TGTTCCAGCAGCTTCGGGGGGAGCGAGCAGTACTTC,TRBV7-9,-,TRBD2,TRBJ2-7
CASSLVGHLSLTNTEAFF,TGTGCCAGCAGTTTGGTGGGGCACCTCTCACTTACGAACACTGAAGCTTTCTTT,TRBV28,-,-,TRBJ1-1
CASSTQGWTEAFF,TGTGCCAGTAGTACACAGGGGTGGACTGAAGCTTTCTTT,TRBV19,-,TRBD1,TRBJ1-1
CASSLAEEELFF,TGTGCCAGCAGCCTGGCTGAGGAGGAACTGTTTTTT,TRBV7-9,-,-,TRBJ1-4
CASSQLAGGSGELFF,TGTGCCAGCAGCCAACTAGCGGGAGGCTCCGGGGAGCTGTTTTTT,TRBV7-9,-,TRBD2,TRBJ2-2
CASCEAGGGQPQHF,TGTGCCAGCTGCGAGGCGGGGGGTGGGCAGCCCCAGCATTTT,TRBV6-6,-,-,TRBJ1-5
CRVFLRPTENYGYTF,TGCCGCGTCTTCTTGAGACCGACAGAAAACTATGGCTACACCTTC,TRBV29-1,-,-,TRBJ1-2
CASSQGQFQETQYF,TGTGCCAGCAGCCAAGGACAGTTCCAAGAGACCCAGTACTTC,TRBV4-2,-,-,TRBJ2-5
CASSLGGGGGLYNEQFF,TGTGCCAGCAGCTTAGGGGGCGGGGGGGGACTCTACAATGAGCAGTTCTTC,TRBV7-2,-,TRBD2,TRBJ2-1
CASSLSSLNGYTF,TGTGCCAGCAGTTTATCGAGTTTGAATGGCTACACCTTC,TRBV27,-,-,TRBJ1-2
CASTRGLNTGELFF,TGTGCCAGCACCAGGGGGCTTAACACCGGGGAGCTGTTTTTT,TRBV19,-,TRBD1,TRBJ2-2
CASSLWALNEKLFF,TGTGCCAGCAGCCTATGGGCCCTTAATGAAAAACTGTTTTTT,TRBV7-8,-,-,TRBJ1-4
CASSFGSGTPGYNEQFF,TGTGCCAGCAGCTTCGGAAGCGGGACCCCTGGATACAATGAGCAGTTCTTC,TRBV9,few,TRBD2,TRBJ2-1
CAISESIAGAREAFF,TGTGCCATCAGTGAGTCGATCGCAGGGGCCCGGGAAGCTTTCTTT,TRBV10-3,few,-,TRBJ1-1
CASSSSGRGDTQYF,TGTGCCAGCAGCTCGAGCGGGAGGGGCGATACGCAGTATTTT,TRBV7-6,-,TRBD2,TRBJ2-3
CASSRGQNTYEQYF,TGCGCCAGCAGCAGGGGACAGAATACCTACGAGCAGTACTTC,TRBV10-1,once,TRBD1,TRBJ2-7
CASSPSGPTGELFF,TGCGCCAGCAGCCCTAGCGGCCCCACCGGGGAGCTGTTTTTT,TRBV5-1,-,TRBD2,TRBJ2-2
CSVEEGAQAGNTIYF,TGCAGCGTTGAAGAAGGGGCGCAGGCTGGAAACACCATATATTTT,TRBV29-1,-,-,TRBJ1-3
CASSQAGSGYTF,TGCGCCAGCAGCCAAGCCGGGAGCGGCTACACCTTC,TRBV4-1,-,-,TRBJ1-2
CASSLSGPTDTQYF,TGCGCCAGCAGCTTGTCAGGGCCCACAGATACGCAGTATTTT,TRBV5-1,-,-,TRBJ2-3
CASSQGQGVGYTF,TGTGCCAGCAGCCAGGGACAGGGGGTTGGCTACACCTTC,TRBV14,-,TRBD1,TRBJ1-2
CASSSQGPGDTQYF,TGCGCCAGCAGCTCACAGGGGCCTGGCGATACGCAGTATTTT,TRBV5-1,-,TRBD1,TRBJ2-3
CASSATYNEQFF,TGTGCCAGCAGCGCTACCTACAATGAGCAGTTCTTC,TRBV7-2,-,-,TRBJ2-1
CASSRTEAGGFYEQYF,TGTGCCAGCAGCCGAACGGAAGCGGGAGGGTTCTACGAGCAGTACTTC,TRBV5-6,-,TRBD2,TRBJ2-7
CASVKDSLNTEAFF,TGTGCTAGCGTGAAGGACAGTCTGAACACTGAAGCTTTCTTT,TRBV12-5,once,-,TRBJ1-1
CASRYPTGAAGELFF,TGTGCCAGCAGATACCCGACGGGTGCCGCCGGGGAGCTGTTTTTT,TRBV27,-,-,TRBJ2-2
CASSRGQANTEAFF,TGTGCCAGCAGCCGAGGACAGGCGAACACTGAAGCTTTCTTT,TRBV16,once,TRBD1,TRBJ1-1
CASSDKYGDQPQHF,TGTGCCAGCAGTGATAAATACGGAGATCAGCCCCAGCATTTT,TRBV25-1,-,-,TRBJ1-5